This record looks at one T cell receptor beta chain sequence and its context. The table lists this clonotype with a few counts. Its antigen target is currently unknown. Qualities for individual bases were not recorded, and no much larger clone is one base off. For unsorted PBMC libraries, 2 million PBMCs were used after storage in RNAlater at -80 degrees C until RNA extraction. Multiple sclerosis patients were enrolled in a US clinical protocol evaluating disease progression by magnetic resonance imaging. Peripheral blood was subjected to Ficoll-Hypaque density gradient centrifugation to isolate PBMCs, which were then cryopreserved in liquid nitrogen. As encoded in the germline V gene, CDR1 is SGHDN while CDR2 is FVKESK. The V end gives up 4 bases and the J end 4 bases, leaving 3 bases in the junction not matched to a gene. The CDR3 numbers 13 residues from cysteine through phenylalanine. Only CDR3 DNA is held: 39 bases, read in frame from base 1.

The sample is drawn from a study of neurological immune-mediated disorders (dated by TCRdb to between 2018 and 2021). About the study as a whole: Among the roughly 34 multiple sclerosis patients, relapsing-remitting MS was present in 31 and secondary progressive MS was present in 3. The cohort included about 66 subjects: roughly 14 with HAM/TSP, roughly 34 with multiple sclerosis, and around 20 healthy controls. The 90 to 120 TCR-beta libraries covered PBMC samples along with longitudinal samples, technical triplicates, and paired sorted CD4+ and CD8+ T-cell subsets. Using UMI-based sequencing, the study compared peripheral blood TCR-beta repertoires from patients with HTLV-I-associated myelopathy (HAM/TSP), patients with multiple sclerosis, and healthy controls.

Overall study outcomes, separate from this receptor: Across subjects, expanded clones never shared an identical CDR3 amino acid sequence, which suggests that the TCR-beta repertoires in every group were private. Repertoires from 18 of 34 MS patients were grouped by phylogenetic analysis into a cluster of related CDR3 sequences, suggesting a possible repertoire-level signature. TCR clonal expansion was highest in HAM/TSP patients and lowest in MS patients, with MS patients falling below even healthy controls. No association of the MS cluster with clinical or MRI features was observed, and the need for larger cohorts was stated by the authors.

To synthesize cDNA, template-switch 5'RACE was performed with a primer carrying a 10-nucleotide random unique molecular identifier so that each TCR transcript was tagged. Each sequencing run produced over 160 million TCR-beta sequences covering 15-18 subjects. Total RNA was extracted with the RNeasy kit. TCR-beta VDJ regions were amplified with primers for the TCR constant region and the 5'RACE anchor, using the KAPA Real-time Library Amplification kit. A first PCR added sample indexes and Illumina adaptors, and a second PCR then raised library yield. After purification with Ampure beads, the TCR product of roughly 650 bp was size-selected on a 2% E-gel SizeSelection system. Before pooling, library quality was assessed on a Bioanalyzer, concentration was determined with Qubit, and library quantification was performed with the Kapa Library Quantification kit. Paired-end 2 x 150 bp sequencing of the libraries was performed on an Illumina HiSeq 2500. To increase sequence diversity, roughly 24-31% phiX was spiked into each library pool. From the authors' description of their analysis: Quality-filtered reads were processed with the UMI-based MiGEC pipeline, and over 75% of raw TCR sequences were removed by the MiGEC pipeline during error correction. IMGT germline references were used for aligning VDJ genes, and each clonotype was defined as a unique CDR3 amino acid sequence together with its V-J genes. Clonal expansion, Shannon diversity and CDR3 relatedness were evaluated with VDJtools (CalcPairwiseDistances, ClusterSamples), while phylogenetic trees were built in CLCbio workbench. Using coefficient-of-variation modelling across technical triplicates, the study counted a clone as expanded if it had at least 8 unique UMIs. The raw public reads went through TCRdb reprocessing: fastp at Q25, MiXCR clone calling, in-frame beta chains kept. Merged by CDR3 protein, the rows form single entries marked with the most common genes and DNA. TCRdb, not the original authors, processed these V and J calls. For this sample the table gives tens of thousands of distinct CDR3 sequences, of which less than 5.5% were detected only once. Around 7% of the sample is taken by the ten largest.

The TCR was taken from a man aged 18 to 35 with multiple sclerosis. Sample: PBMCs. The receptor chain draws on TRBV14 and TRBJ2-7; TRBD2 fits 8 bases in the junction. The CDR3 here reads CASSLAGWYEQYF. The nucleotides are TGTGCCAGCAGCCTAGCGGGATGGTACGAGCAGTACTTC.